Shown below are 13 T cell receptor beta chains from a single sample sequenced in a study of PD-L1 blockade in urothelial cancer. Clones were sequenced by immunoSEQ multiplex PCR, and TCRdb holds only the in-frame ones, with some missing. The sample has about 87,000 clones; about 83% are singletons. Time point: pretreatment peripheral blood. Material: PBMCs, obtained around atezolizumab (anti-PD-L1) treatment. Receptor source: a man aged 60 to 75 with urothelial cancer.

The chain has TRBV28 and TRBJ2-6; TRBD2 matches 7 bases. V was pared by 6 bases and J by 4 bases, with 9 bases of the junction left unmatched. This CDR3 spans 16 amino acids. CDR1 is MDHEN, CDR2 SYDVKM, per germline. CDR3 loop: CASRSGVPSGANVLTF. The CDR3 nucleotides read TGTGCCAGCAGGAGCGGGGTCCCCTCCGGGGCCAACGTCCTGACTTTC.

This clone appeared once. Here the CDR3 DNA reads TGCGCCAGCAGTCCGGACGCATCAGGGGCGGGTGAAAAACTGTTTTTT. This gives the protein CASSPDASGAGEKLFF. The genes are TRBV10-1 and TRBJ1-4, with D tentatively TRBD1 (6 bases). There are 16 residues in the CDR3. V lost 5 bases and J lost 7, with 20 bases in between. Germline CDR1 and CDR2: WNHNN and SYGVQD (reference sequence).

The genes are TRBV9 and TRBJ1-4; 7 bases are a match to TRBD1. With V trimmed by 3 bases and J by 2 bases, 7 bases remained unmatched. Germline V gives CDR1 SGDLS, CDR2 YYNGEE. This CDR3 contains 16 residues. CDR3 in DNA: TGTGCCAGCAGCGCCCAGGGGGTAGCGACTAATGAAAAACTGTTTTTT. Translated: CASSAQGVATNEKLFF.

The chain's CDR3 is CASRLGQGYYNEQFF. As DNA, the CDR3 is TGTGCCAGTAGATTAGGACAGGGGTACTACAATGAGCAGTTCTTC. The chain employs TRBV19 and TRBJ2-1; 9 bases agree with TRBD1. Trimming at V came to 6 bases and at J to 3 bases, leaving 6 bases not matched to a gene. There are 15 residues in the CDR3. Germline lookup yields CDR1 LNHDA and CDR2 SQIVND (reference sequence).

The chain uses TRBV12-5 and TRBJ1-2; 7 bases are a match to TRBD1. This CDR3 comprises 16 residues. V trimming: 4 bases; J trimming: 3 bases; junction bases outside the gene matches: 11. Germline V gene data show CDR1 as LGHNT and CDR2 as FRNRAP. CDR3 protein: CASGSTDRAVYYGYTF. DNA of the CDR3: TGTGCTAGTGGTTCGACCGACAGGGCTGTTTACTATGGCTACACCTTC.

This chain links TRBV5-1 with TRBJ2-1; D remains ambiguous. From germline, CDR1 is SGHRS and CDR2 YFSETQ. Deletions cut 2 bases from V and 5 bases from J, with 5 bases between. The CDR3 is 12 residues long. The CDR3 coding sequence is TGCGCCAGCAGCTTTGCGGACAATGAGCAGTTCTTC. Its translation: CASSFADNEQFF.

V gene TRBV4-1 combines with J gene TRBJ2-3; the match to TRBD2 covers 8 bases. CDR3 length equals 17 residues. The V gene end was trimmed by 1 base and the J gene end by 3 bases; junction bases not matched to a gene: 9. Per germline, CDR1 MGHRA and CDR2 YSYEKL. The chain's CDR3 is CASSQGGSGGWTDTQYF. The CDR3 nucleotides read TGCGCCAGCAGCCAAGGTGGGAGCGGGGGTTGGACAGATACGCAGTATTTT.

This rearrangement joins TRBV11-2 to TRBJ2-7; D may be TRBD1 (5 bases). Per germline, CDR1 SGHAT and CDR2 FQNNGV. The germline V and J ends were trimmed by 2 bases and 3 bases, with 11 bases remaining between them. The CDR3 contains 14 residues. This CDR3 reads CASSLTQAYYEQYF. Written as DNA, the CDR3 is TGTGCCAGCAGCTTAACACAGGCTTACTACGAGCAGTACTTC.

This clone was found once. The chain is built from TRBV6-1 and TRBJ2-4; no clear D gene. Between the trimmed V and J ends, which lost 2 bases and 9 bases, there was a span of 20 bases. The germline CDR1 and CDR2 sequences are MNHNS and SASEGT. The CDR3 sequence is 16 residues long. Written as DNA, the CDR3 is TGTGCCAGCAGTGAAAGCTTGATTGAGCCAAGAGGCATTCAGTACTTC. Translating gives CASSESLIEPRGIQYF.

J is TRBJ2-2 and V is TRBV11-2; D is possibly TRBD2 (6 bases). The CDR3 has 14 amino acids. CDR1 is SGHAT and CDR2 is FQNNGV in the germline V gene. Trimming cost V 0 bases and J 8 bases, with 10 bases left between them. The CDR3 protein is CASSLDGTLGELFF. In nucleotides, the CDR3 is TGTGCCAGCAGCTTAGACGGGACTTTGGGGGAGCTGTTTTTT.

This clone was seen only once. The chain recombines TRBV7-9 with TRBJ2-7; D may be TRBD1 (5 bases). Germline values: CDR1 SEHNR, CDR2 FQNEAQ (reference sequence). V was shortened by 0 bases and J by 4 bases, with 13 bases between the two germline ends. This CDR3 has 15 amino acids. The CDR3 loop reads CASSLADVGLYEQYF. CDR3 nucleotide sequence: TGTGCCAGCAGCTTAGCCGACGTGGGGCTTTACGAGCAGTACTTC.

This rearrangement joins TRBV9 to TRBJ2-5; 12 bases are a match to TRBD2. The CDR3 covers 18 residues. V was pared by 4 bases and J by 5 bases, with 15 bases of the junction left unmatched. Germline-derived CDR1 and CDR2 are SGDLS and YYNGEE. DNA for the CDR3: TGTGCCAGCAGCCCCCCCCGGCTAGCGGGGGGGCAGTTTGAGACCCAGTACTTC. Protein product: CASSPPRLAGGQFETQYF.

This chain uses TRBV6-1 with TRBJ2-2, with D unresolved. V was shortened by 4 bases and J by 1 base, with 10 bases between the two germline ends. Germline V gives CDR1 MNHNS, CDR2 SASEGT. The CDR3 sequence is 15 residues long. The CDR3 coding sequence is TGTGCCAGCAGTGGGAGTAGACGGAACACCGGGGAGCTGTTTTTT. It yields the protein CASSGSRRNTGELFF.